The 6 T cell receptor beta chains below all came from one sample that was sequenced in a study of shared clonotypes between healthy human individuals. TCRdb's copy holds only in-frame clones and misses some; the assay was immunoSEQ multiplex PCR. The sample has a few million clones; about 94% are singletons. Sequenced input: naive CD4+ T cells sorted from blood. The subset denotes: CD45RA+ positively selected. These receptors originate from a man between 18 and 29 years old in good health.

This clone was detected only once. The V call is TRBV7-9, the J call TRBJ2-7; possibly TRBD1 for D (6 bases). Deletions cut 4 bases from V and 6 bases from J, with 13 bases between. From germline, CDR1 is SEHNR and CDR2 FQNEAQ (reference sequence). This CDR3 region has 13 residues. CDR3 coding DNA: TGTGCCAGCAGCTCAAACCCAGGGGCCGAGCAGTACTTC. Protein product: CASSSNPGAEQYF.

This chain links TRBV27 with TRBJ2-1, with TRBD2 as a possible D gene (7 bases). This CDR3 spans 16 amino acids. Germline loops: CDR1 MNHEY, CDR2 SMNVEV (reference sequence). V lost 6 bases, J lost 1 base, and 16 bases lay in between. CDR3: CASSPEGEGSYNEQFF. The CDR3 DNA reads as TGTGCCAGCAGCCCTGAGGGGGAGGGGTCCTACAATGAGCAGTTCTTC.

The chain couples TRBV13 to TRBJ2-2, with a weak D call TRBD1 (7 bases). The V end lost 3 bases, the J end lost 4 bases, and 15 bases lay between the germline ends. Germline CDR1 is PRHDT and CDR2 is FYEKMQ (reference sequence). The CDR3 runs to 16 residues. The CDR3 sequence is CASSFLRQGGTGELFF. In DNA form, the CDR3 reads TGTGCCAGCAGCTTCCTCCGACAGGGAGGCACCGGGGAGCTGTTTTTT. Complete variable domain (other parts from reference TRBV13 and TRBJ2-2): AAGVIQSPRHLIKEKRETATLKCYPIPRHDTVYWYQQGPGQDPQFLISFYEKMQSDKGSIPDRFSAQQFSDYHSELNMSSLELGDSALYFCASSFLRQGGTGELFFGEGSRLTVL.

The CDR3 sequence is CATSRDIGVGYGYTF. The DNA of the CDR3 is TGTGCCACCAGCAGAGATATTGGGGTAGGCTATGGCTACACCTTC. The rearrangement links TRBV15 to TRBJ1-2; D remains unclear. Trimming left V 0 bases short and J 4 bases short, with 12 bases between. The germline V gene has CDR1 LNHNV and CDR2 YYDKDF (reference sequence). The CDR3 sequence is 15 residues long.

The chain combines TRBV28 with TRBJ1-2; D unclear. V was pared by 5 bases and J by 1 base, with 11 bases between. The CDR3 consists of 14 residues. Germline V CDR1 and CDR2: MDHEN, SYDVKM. The chain's CDR3 is CASSPDYNNYGYTF. In DNA, the CDR3 is TGTGCCAGCAGTCCGGACTATAATAACTATGGCTACACCTTC.

The chain has TRBV7-9 and TRBJ2-1, with unresolved D. CDR1 SEHNR and CDR2 FQNEAQ come from the germline V gene (reference sequence). V was clipped by 3 bases and J by 4 bases, with 19 bases between them. This CDR3 comprises 17 residues. DNA for the CDR3: TGTGCCAGCAGCTTTCAAGTAGCCGTCTACGGGTACAATGAGCAGTTCTTC. It encodes CASSFQVAVYGYNEQFF.